This entry features one TCR beta chain sequence. TCRdb fed the RT-PCR reads into MiXCR, producing one record per CDR3 protein. The sample lists over 200,000 distinct CDR3 sequences, 38% occurring once. The source of the sample is a study of patients and donors after allogeneic stem cell transplantation. The CDR3 is made up of 15 amino acids. V gave up 8 bases and J gave up 4 bases, with 19 bases separating them. This TCR was sampled from a human donor who was either an allogeneic HSCT recipient or a stem cell or donor lymphocyte infusion donor (not recorded which). It is not recorded whose cells these are; they may come from a transplant donor. The rearrangement joins TRBV12-3 or TRBV12-4 to TRBJ2-3; tentatively, D is TRBD2 (5 bases). Input material: blood, either unsorted or a sorted T cell fraction (not recorded which). This CDR3 is CASRPTGYHPDTQYF. The CDR3 DNA is TGTGCCAGCCGCCCGACGGGGTATCACCCAGATACGCAGTATTTT.